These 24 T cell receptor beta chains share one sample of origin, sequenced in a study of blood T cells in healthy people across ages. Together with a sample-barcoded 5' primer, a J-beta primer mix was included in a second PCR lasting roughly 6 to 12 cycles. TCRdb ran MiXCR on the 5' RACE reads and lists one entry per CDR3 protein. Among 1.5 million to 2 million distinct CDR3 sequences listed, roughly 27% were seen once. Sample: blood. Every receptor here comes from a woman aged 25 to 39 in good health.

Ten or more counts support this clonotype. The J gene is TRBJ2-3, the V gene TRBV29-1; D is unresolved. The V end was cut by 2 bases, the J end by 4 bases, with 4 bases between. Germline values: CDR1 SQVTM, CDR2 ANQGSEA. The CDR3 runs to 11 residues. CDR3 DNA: TGCAGCGTTGAAAGCTCAGATACGCAGTATTTT. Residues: CSVESSDTQYF.

The CDR3 sequence: CASSPGAGGLSYEQYF. The CDR3 DNA sequence: TGTGCCAGCAGCCCTGGGGCGGGGGGGCTCTCCTACGAGCAGTACTTC. This chain joins TRBV11-2 and TRBJ2-7, with 9 bases that match TRBD2. Germline V gene data show CDR1 as SGHAT and CDR2 as FQNNGV. The ends lost 5 bases at V and 0 bases at J; junction bases unmatched: 8. This CDR3 is built from 16 residues.

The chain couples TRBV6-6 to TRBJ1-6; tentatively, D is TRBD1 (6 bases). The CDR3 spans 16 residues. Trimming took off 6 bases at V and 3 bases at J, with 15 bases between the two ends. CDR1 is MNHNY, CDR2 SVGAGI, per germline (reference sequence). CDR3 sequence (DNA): TGTGCCAGCAGCCCGGGACATTCGAACTATAATTCACCCCTCCACTTT. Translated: CASSPGHSNYNSPLHF.

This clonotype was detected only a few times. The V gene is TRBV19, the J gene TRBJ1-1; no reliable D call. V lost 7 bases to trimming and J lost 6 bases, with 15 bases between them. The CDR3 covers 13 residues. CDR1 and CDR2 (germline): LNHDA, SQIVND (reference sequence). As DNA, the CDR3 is TGTGCCAGTACCCAGGACGGGCGCTCTGAAGCTTTCTTT. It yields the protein CASTQDGRSEAFF.

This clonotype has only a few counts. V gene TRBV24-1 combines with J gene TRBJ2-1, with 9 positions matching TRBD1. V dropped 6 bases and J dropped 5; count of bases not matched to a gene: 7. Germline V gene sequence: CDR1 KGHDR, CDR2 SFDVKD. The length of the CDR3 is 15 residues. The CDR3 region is CATSTSDRGDNEQFF. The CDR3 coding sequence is TGTGCCACCAGTACCTCGGACAGGGGAGACAATGAGCAGTTCTTC.

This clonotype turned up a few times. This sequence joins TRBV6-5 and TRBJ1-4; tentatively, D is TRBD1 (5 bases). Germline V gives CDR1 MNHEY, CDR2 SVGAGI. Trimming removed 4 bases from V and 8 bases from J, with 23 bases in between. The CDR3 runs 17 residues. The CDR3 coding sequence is TGTGCCAGCAGTTTAAACCCTTTAAGGGGCCTGGCCGAAAAACTGTTTTTT. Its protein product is CASSLNPLRGLAEKLFF.

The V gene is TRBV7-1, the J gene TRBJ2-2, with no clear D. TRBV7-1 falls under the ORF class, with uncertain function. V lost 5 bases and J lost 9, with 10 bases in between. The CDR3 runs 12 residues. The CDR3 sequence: CASSNQAWELFF. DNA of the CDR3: TGTGCCAGCAGCAATCAAGCCTGGGAGCTGTTTTTT.

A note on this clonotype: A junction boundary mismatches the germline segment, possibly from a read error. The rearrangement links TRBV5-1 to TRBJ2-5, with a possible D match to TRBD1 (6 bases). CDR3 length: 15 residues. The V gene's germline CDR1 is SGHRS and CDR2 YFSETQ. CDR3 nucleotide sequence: TGCGTCAGCAGCTTAACCGGACAGAAGCAAGAGACCCAGTACTTC. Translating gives CVSSLTGQKQETQYF.

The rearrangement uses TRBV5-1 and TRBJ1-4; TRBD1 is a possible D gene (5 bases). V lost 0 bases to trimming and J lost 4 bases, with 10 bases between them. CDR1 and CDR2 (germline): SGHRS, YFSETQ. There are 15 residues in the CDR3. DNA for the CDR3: TGCGCCAGCAGCTTGGCGGCAGGGCTTAATGAAAAACTGTTTTTT. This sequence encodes CASSLAAGLNEKLFF.

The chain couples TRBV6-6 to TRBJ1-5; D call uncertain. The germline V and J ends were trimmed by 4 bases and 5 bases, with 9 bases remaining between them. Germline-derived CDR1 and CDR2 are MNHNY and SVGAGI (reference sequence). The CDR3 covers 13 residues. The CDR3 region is CASSSVRDQPQHF. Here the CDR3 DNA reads TGTGCCAGCAGTTCTGTAAGGGATCAGCCCCAGCATTTT.

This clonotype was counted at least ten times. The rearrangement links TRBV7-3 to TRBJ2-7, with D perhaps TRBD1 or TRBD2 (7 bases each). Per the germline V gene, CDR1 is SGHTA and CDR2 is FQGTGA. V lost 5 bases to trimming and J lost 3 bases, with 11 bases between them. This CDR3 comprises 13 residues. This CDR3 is CASSAGGDYEQYF. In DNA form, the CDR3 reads TGTGCCAGCAGCGCAGGGGGGGACTACGAGCAGTACTTC. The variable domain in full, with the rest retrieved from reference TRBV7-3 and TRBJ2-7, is GAGVSQTPSNKVTEKGKYVELRCDPISGHTALYWYRQSLGQGPEFLIYFQGTGAADDSGLPNDRFFAVRPEGSVSTLKIQRTERGDSAVYLCASSAGGDYEQYFGPGTRLTVT.

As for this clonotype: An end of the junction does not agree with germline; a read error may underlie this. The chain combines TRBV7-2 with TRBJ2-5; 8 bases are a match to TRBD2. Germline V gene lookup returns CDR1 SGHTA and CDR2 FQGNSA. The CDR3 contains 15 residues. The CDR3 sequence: CASSPWAGGQETQYF. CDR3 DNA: TGTGCTAGCAGCCCGTGGGCGGGGGGCCAAGAGACCCAGTACTTC.

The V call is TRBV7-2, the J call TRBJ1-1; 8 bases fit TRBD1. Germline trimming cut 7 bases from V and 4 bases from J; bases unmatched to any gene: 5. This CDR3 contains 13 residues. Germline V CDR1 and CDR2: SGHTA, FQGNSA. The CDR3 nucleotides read TGTGCCAGCAACGCAGGGGGCGTCACTGAAGCTTTCTTT. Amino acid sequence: CASNAGGVTEAFF.

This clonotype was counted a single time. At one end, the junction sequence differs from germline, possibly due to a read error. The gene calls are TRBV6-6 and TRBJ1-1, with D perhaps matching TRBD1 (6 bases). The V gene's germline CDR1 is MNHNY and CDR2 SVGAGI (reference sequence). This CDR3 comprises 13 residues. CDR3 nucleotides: TGTGCCAGCAGCGACAGGAAGAACACTGAAACTTTCTTT. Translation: CASSDRKNTETFF.

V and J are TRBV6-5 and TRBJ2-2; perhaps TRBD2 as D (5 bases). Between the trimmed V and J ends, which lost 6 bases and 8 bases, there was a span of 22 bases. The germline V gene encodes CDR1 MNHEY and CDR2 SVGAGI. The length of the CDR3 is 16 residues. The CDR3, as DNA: TGTGCCAGCAGCCCGGAGAGAGGGCCAAGTAGTGGGGAGCTGTTTTTT. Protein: CASSPERGPSSGELFF.

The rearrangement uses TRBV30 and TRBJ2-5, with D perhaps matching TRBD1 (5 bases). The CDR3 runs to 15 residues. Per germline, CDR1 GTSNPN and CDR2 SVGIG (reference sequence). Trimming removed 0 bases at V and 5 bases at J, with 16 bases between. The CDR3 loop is CAWSVPTRGRETQYF. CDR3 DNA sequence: TGTGCCTGGAGTGTACCTACAAGGGGCCGTGAGACCCAGTACTTC.

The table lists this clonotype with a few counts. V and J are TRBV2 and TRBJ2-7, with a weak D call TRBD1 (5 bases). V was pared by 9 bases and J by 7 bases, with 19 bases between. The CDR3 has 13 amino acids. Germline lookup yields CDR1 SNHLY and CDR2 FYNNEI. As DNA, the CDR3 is TGTGCCAGAAGAAGGACCGACAGCTTGGAGCAGTACTTC. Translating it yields CARRRTDSLEQYF.

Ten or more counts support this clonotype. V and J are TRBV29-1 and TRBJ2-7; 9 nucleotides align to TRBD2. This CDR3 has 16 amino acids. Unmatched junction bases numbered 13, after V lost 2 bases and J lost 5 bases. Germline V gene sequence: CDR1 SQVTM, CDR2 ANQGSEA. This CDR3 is CSVERGVSSGTNEQYF. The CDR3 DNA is TGCAGCGTTGAAAGGGGGGTTTCTAGCGGGACCAACGAGCAGTACTTC.

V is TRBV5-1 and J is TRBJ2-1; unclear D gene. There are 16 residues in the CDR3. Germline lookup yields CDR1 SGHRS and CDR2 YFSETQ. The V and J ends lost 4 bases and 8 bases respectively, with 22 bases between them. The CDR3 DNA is TGCGCCAGCAGCCCCGGCAGTACGGCAAGGATGGATGAGCAGTTCTTC. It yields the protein CASSPGSTARMDEQFF.

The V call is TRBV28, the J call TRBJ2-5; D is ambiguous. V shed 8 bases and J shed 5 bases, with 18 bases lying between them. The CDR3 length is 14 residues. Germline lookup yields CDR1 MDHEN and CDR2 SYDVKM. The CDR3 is CASRPPRWVETQYF. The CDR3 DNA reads TGTGCCAGCCGACCGCCCCGTTGGGTGGAGACCCAGTACTTC.

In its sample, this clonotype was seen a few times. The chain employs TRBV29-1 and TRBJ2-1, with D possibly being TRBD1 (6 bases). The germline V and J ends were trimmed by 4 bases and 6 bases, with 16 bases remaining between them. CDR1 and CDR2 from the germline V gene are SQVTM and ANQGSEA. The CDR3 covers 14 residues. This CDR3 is CSVVSQGRGNEQFF. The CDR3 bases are TGCAGCGTTGTATCACAGGGAAGGGGCAATGAGCAGTTCTTC.

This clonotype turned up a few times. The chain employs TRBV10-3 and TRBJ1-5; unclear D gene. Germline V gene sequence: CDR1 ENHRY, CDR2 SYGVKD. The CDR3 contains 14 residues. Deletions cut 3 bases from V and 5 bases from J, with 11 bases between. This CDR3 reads CAISDVTGYQPQHF. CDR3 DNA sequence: TGTGCCATCAGTGACGTGACGGGGTATCAGCCCCAGCATTTT.

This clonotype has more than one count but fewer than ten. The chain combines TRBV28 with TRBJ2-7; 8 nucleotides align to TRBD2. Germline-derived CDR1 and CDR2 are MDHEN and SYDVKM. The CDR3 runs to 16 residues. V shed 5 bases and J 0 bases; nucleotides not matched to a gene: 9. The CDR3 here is CASSPGGASSSYEQYF. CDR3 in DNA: TGTGCCAGCAGTCCCGGGGGGGCATCGAGCTCCTACGAGCAGTACTTC.

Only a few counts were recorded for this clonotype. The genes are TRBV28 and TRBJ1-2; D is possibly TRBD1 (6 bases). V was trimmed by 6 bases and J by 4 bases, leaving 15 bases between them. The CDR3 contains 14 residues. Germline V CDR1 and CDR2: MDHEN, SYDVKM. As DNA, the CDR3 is TGTGCCAGCAGCCAACAGGGCATCGGCTATGGCTACACCTTC. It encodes CASSQQGIGYGYTF.